This T cell receptor (beta chain) appears in the sequencing data of a study of blood T cell repertoires in COVID-19. V was pared by 4 bases and J by 3 bases, with 10 bases between. CDR3 length: 12 amino acids. The germline CDR1 and CDR2 sequences are GTSNPN and SVGIG (reference sequence). Original processing notes: Estimates of nucleated cell counts were drawn from the amplification of reference gene primers. TCRdb's copy holds only in-frame clones and misses some; the assay was immunoSEQ multiplex PCR. V and J calls and clone size are given by that table; D and trimming were obtained from the DNA. This table holds 250,000 to 350,000 clones, about nine tenths found once.

This sequence originates from a woman in her late teens or twenties who had recovered from COVID-19. J is TRBJ2-7 and V is TRBV30; possible D gene TRBD2, 5 bases. The sample taken for sequencing was PBMCs or T cells enriched from blood (not recorded which). The CDR3 here is CAWNSGGYEQYF. In nucleotides, the CDR3 is TGTGCCTGGAACTCCGGAGGCTACGAGCAGTACTTC.